This T cell receptor (beta chain) appears in the sequencing data of a study of CD8 T cells in Susac syndrome. About 0.5 to 1 ug RNA was reverse transcribed with random hexamers. TCRdb reprocessed the immunoSEQ multiplex PCR reads via MiXCR and lists one record per CDR3 protein. This table holds a few hundred thousand distinct CDR3 sequences, roughly 94% found once. The CD8+ and CD4+ T cells were isolated magnetically using a negative isolation approach, whereas the TEMRA cells were enriched by FACS. CDR3 length equals 15 residues. Germline loops: CDR1 SGHAT, CDR2 FQNNGV. V was clipped by 5 bases and J by 4 bases, with 15 bases between them.

The receptor was isolated from a human donor with multiple sclerosis. This chain connects TRBV11-2 to TRBJ2-1; D possibly corresponds to TRBD1 (6 bases). Sequencing was done on a sample of CD4+ T cells from PBMCs. In DNA form, the CDR3 reads TGTGCCAGCAGCCTACGACAGGTGACATACAATGAGCAGTTCTTC. Translating it yields CASSLRQVTYNEQFF.